The TCR beta chain under discussion was sequenced for a study of T-cell reconstitution after alpha-beta-depleted transplantation in children. Study observations and caveats: Newly generated T cells supplied most T-cell counts and diversity one year post-transplant. Roughly two months post-transplant, alpha-beta T cells reportedly originated from several hundred graft clones that had expanded. After transplant, high TCRbeta diversity at day 60 in some patients arose from surviving recipient T cells and thymic progenitors.

The TCRbeta library incorporated unique molecular identifiers. From the PCR reads, TCRdb called clonotypes with MiXCR, one entry per CDR3 protein. Of around 450,000 distinct CDR3 sequences listed, roughly a tenth are singletons. This clonotype was seen at least ten times. As yet, its antigen is unknown. CDR1 is MNHEY and CDR2 is SMNVEV in the germline V gene (reference sequence). Trimming pared 5 bases from V and 10 bases from J, leaving 17 bases between. This CDR3 spans 13 amino acids. The clonotype was recovered from a child aged 2-15 years with inherited bone marrow failure, due to receive a stem cell transplant. This sequence joins TRBV27 and TRBJ1-1, with D perhaps matching TRBD1 (6 bases). The source was PBMCs, collected before TCRalphabeta/CD19-depleted stem cell transplant. The CDR3 spells CASSDKNRVLAFF. CDR3 in DNA: TGTGCCAGCAGTGATAAGAACAGGGTGCTAGCTTTCTTT.